The 17 T cell receptor beta chains below come from one sample, sequenced in a study of blood T cell repertoires in COVID-19. Libraries were prepared by immunoSEQ multiplex PCR; TCRdb keeps only in-frame clonotypes and omits some of them. Of fewer than 250,000 clones in the sample, just over 85% were seen once. The sequencing input was peripheral blood. These TCRs come from a man aged 45-60 years with acute or convalescent COVID-19.

The chain has TRBV11-2 and TRBJ2-2; possibly TRBD2 for D (6 bases). Trimming shortened V by 5 bases and J by 6 bases, and 19 bases separated the two germline ends. The CDR3 spans 16 residues. The germline CDR1 and CDR2 sequences are SGHAT and FQNNGV. The CDR3 reads CASSRRAGPGPGELFF. In DNA form, the CDR3 reads TGTGCCAGCAGCCGAAGAGCGGGTCCAGGCCCCGGGGAGCTGTTTTTT.

The chain carries TRBV4-1 and TRBJ2-7, with D maybe TRBD1 (5 bases). Trimming stripped 0 bases from V and 4 bases from J, with 19 bases between. The length of the CDR3 is 17 residues. CDR1 is MGHRA, CDR2 YSYEKL, per germline. In DNA form, the CDR3 reads TGCGCCAGCAGCCAAGATACGGTCGACAGAGTCAGATACGAGCAGTACTTC. Protein product: CASSQDTVDRVRYEQYF.

This clone has only one observation. The chain is built from TRBV23-1 and TRBJ2-1, with D possibly matching TRBD2 (5 bases). TRBV23-1 is noted as an ORF with a role that remains uncertain. The V and J ends lost 0 bases and 5 bases respectively, with 8 bases between them. This CDR3 region has 14 residues. CDR3 region: CASSQSGLNNEQFF. The CDR3 bases are TGCGCCAGCAGTCAATCCGGACTCAACAATGAGCAGTTCTTC.

CDR3 loop: CASSQAEGYGYTF. The CDR3 DNA reads as TGCGCCAGCAGCCAAGCGGAGGGCTATGGCTACACCTTC. This chain joins TRBV4-1 and TRBJ1-2; D not certain. Deletions cut 1 base from V and 4 bases from J, with 7 bases between. This CDR3 has 13 residues. Germline lookup yields CDR1 MGHRA and CDR2 YSYEKL.

This clone showed up many times. V and J are TRBV29-1 and TRBJ1-3; D unresolved. The CDR3 covers 12 residues. Per germline, CDR1 SQVTM and CDR2 ANQGSEA. With 6 bases removed from V and 4 bases from J, the gap between germline ends came to 10 bases. CDR3 protein: CSVQHQGNTIYF. The CDR3 nucleotides read TGCAGCGTGCAACACCAAGGAAACACCATATATTTT.

The chain recombines TRBV5-1 with TRBJ1-1; TRBD1 might be the D (6 bases). The CDR3 extends over 13 amino acids. V lost 4 bases, J lost 3 bases, and 10 bases lay in between. The germline V gene has CDR1 SGHRS and CDR2 YFSETQ. CDR3 coding DNA: TGCGCCAGCAGCCTTTCAGGGGACACTGAAGCTTTCTTT. It yields the protein CASSLSGDTEAFF.

The gene calls are TRBV4-1 and TRBJ2-7; 8 bases line up with TRBD1. Trimming cost V 3 bases and J 2 bases; bases outside gene matches: 12. This CDR3 region has 17 residues. CDR1 MGHRA and CDR2 YSYEKL come from the germline V gene. CDR3 bases: TGCGCCAGCAGCCAGGGGACAGGAAGCCCTTACGCCTACGAGCAGTACTTC. Translation gives CASSQGTGSPYAYEQYF.

J is TRBJ1-1 and V is TRBV12-3 or TRBV12-4; weak D call: TRBD1 (5 bases). This CDR3 is 13 amino acids long. V was clipped by 0 bases and J by 5 bases, with 7 bases between them. CDR3 coding DNA: TGTGCCAGCAGTTTAGCGGGGACTACTGAAGCTTTCTTT. Amino acid sequence: CASSLAGTTEAFF.

J is TRBJ2-1 and V is TRBV3-1 (or the pseudogene TRBV3-2); 8 bases match TRBD2. V shed 4 bases, J shed 3 bases, and the junction held 5 bases outside the gene matches. CDR1 is LGHDT and CDR2 is YNNKEL in the germline V gene (reference sequence). CDR3 length equals 15 residues. The CDR3 loop reads CASSPRTSNYNEQFF. Here the CDR3 DNA reads TGTGCCAGCAGCCCCCGGACTAGCAACTACAATGAGCAGTTCTTC.

V usage is TRBV25-1 and J usage is TRBJ1-4; 7 nucleotides match TRBD1. V trimming: 0 bases; J trimming: 8 bases; junction bases outside the gene matches: 6. CDR1 and CDR2 (germline): MGHDK, SYGVNS. The CDR3 totals 15 residues. CDR3 region: CASSEYEGGAEKLFF. In nucleotides, the CDR3 is TGTGCCAGCAGTGAATATGAAGGGGGCGCCGAAAAACTGTTTTTT.

The chain links TRBV29-1 to TRBJ1-4; 8 bases are shared with TRBD1. V gave up 6 bases and J gave up 11 bases; unmatched junction bases: 14. Germline CDR1 reads SQVTM; CDR2 reads ANQGSEA. The CDR3 sequence is 14 residues long. In DNA form, the CDR3 reads TGCAGCGTAAAAGACAGGGGTGGTTTGGGGAAACTGTTTTTT. The encoded protein is CSVKDRGGLGKLFF.

This clone was recorded only once. The chain has TRBV5-1 and TRBJ2-1, with TRBD1 as a possible D gene (6 bases). The CDR3 extends over 14 amino acids. The germline V and J ends were trimmed by 0 bases and 8 bases, with 12 bases remaining between them. CDR1 is SGHRS, CDR2 YFSETQ, per germline. CDR3 amino acids: CASSLGGGEDEQFF. The CDR3 region has the DNA TGCGCCAGCAGCTTGGGAGGGGGTGAGGATGAGCAGTTCTTC.

V is TRBV5-4 and J is TRBJ1-2, with a tentative D call TRBD1 (6 bases). Germline values: CDR1 SGHNT, CDR2 YYREEE (reference sequence). Trimming left V 5 bases short and J 6 bases short, with 20 bases between. The CDR3 has 15 residues. CDR3: CASSFPSGGINGYTF. The CDR3 DNA sequence: TGTGCCAGCAGTTTCCCTTCGGGGGGCATCAATGGCTACACCTTC.

The chain recombines TRBV30 with TRBJ2-5; D might be TRBD2 (5 bases). Germline V CDR1 and CDR2: GTSNPN, SVGIG (reference sequence). This CDR3 is built from 13 residues. Deletions cut 4 bases from V and 7 bases from J, with 16 bases between. CDR3 sequence (DNA): TGTGCCTGGACCCTGCGGGTTGTCGGGACCCAGTACTTC. It yields the protein CAWTLRVVGTQYF.

The chain uses TRBV6-2 or TRBV6-3 and TRBJ2-1; 10 bases match TRBD2. Germline CDR1 and CDR2: MNHEY and SVGEGT. The V gene end was trimmed by 0 bases and the J gene end by 3 bases; junction bases not matched to a gene: 5. The CDR3 spans 17 residues. The CDR3 protein is CASSYSPSGGIYNEQFF. The CDR3 DNA reads TGTGCCAGCAGTTACTCGCCTAGCGGGGGCATCTACAATGAGCAGTTCTTC.

The rearrangement links TRBV18 to TRBJ2-7; 9 bases are a match to TRBD1. This CDR3 spans 15 amino acids. Germline V gene lookup returns CDR1 KGHSH and CDR2 LQKENI. J gave up 0 bases and V 6 bases, and 6 bases lay outside the gene matches. The CDR3, as DNA: TGTGCCAGCTCGCTCGACAGGGGGAACTCCTACGAGCAGTACTTC. Translation: CASSLDRGNSYEQYF.

The chain employs TRBV2 and TRBJ2-5, with D unresolved. V was shortened by 5 bases and J by 8 bases, with 6 bases between the two germline ends. The CDR3 covers 10 residues. In germline, CDR1 is SNHLY, CDR2 FYNNEI. This chain's CDR3 is CASSSRTQYF. The CDR3 DNA reads TGTGCCAGCAGTTCGAGAACCCAGTACTTC. The full variable domain, its missing parts supplied by reference TRBV2 and TRBJ2-5, is EPEVTQTPSHQVTQMGQEVILRCVPISNHLYFYWYRQILGQKVEFLVSFYNNEISEKSEIFDDQFSVERPDGSNFTLKIRSTKLEDSAMYFCASSSRTQYFGPGTRLLVL.